This is a list of T cell receptor beta chains from one sample in a study of CD8+CD57+ T cells in acquired aplastic anemia. TCRdb called the reads again in MiXCR, with one record for every CDR3 protein. The table records about 240,000 distinct CDR3 sequences, about 44% of them present only once. Sequencing was performed on sorted CD4+, CD8+, or CD8+CD57+ T cells (not recorded which) from PBMCs. These receptors originate from a human donor with aplastic anemia. Both conserved end residues are part of each CDR3.

J gene: TRBJ1-1; V gene: TRBV5-1; CDR3 protein: CASSARQGTEAFF
J gene: TRBJ2-7; V gene: TRBV15; CDR3 protein: CATSIRDRDYEQYF
J gene: TRBJ2-3; V gene: TRBV5-8; CDR3 protein: CASSFGVERPDTQYF
J gene: TRBJ1-1; V gene: TRBV9; CDR3 protein: CASSVQSNTEAFF
J gene: TRBJ1-5; V gene: TRBV25-1; CDR3 protein: CASSGGSWGNQPQHF
J gene: TRBJ2-7; V gene: TRBV14; CDR3 protein: CASSQDRAGDSYEQYF
J gene: TRBJ1-1; V gene: TRBV29-1; CDR3 protein: CSVETSPEGTEAFF
J gene: TRBJ1-4; V gene: TRBV11-3; CDR3 protein: CASSSRERLF
J gene: TRBJ1-1; V gene: TRBV10-2; CDR3 protein: CASSRPGLDEAFF
J gene: TRBJ1-4; V gene: TRBV15; CDR3 protein: CATSRDRGGGDEKLFF
J gene: TRBJ1-2; V gene: TRBV15; CDR3 protein: CATSGQGVAHDYGYTF
J gene: TRBJ1-6; V gene: TRBV7-9; CDR3 protein: CASRPGPGDNSPLHF
J gene: TRBJ2-7; V gene: TRBV9; CDR3 protein: CASSGGTRSLEQYF
J gene: TRBJ1-2; V gene: TRBV6-2/TRBV6-3; CDR3 protein: CASSTGQGVLGYTF
J gene: TRBJ1-2; V gene: TRBV10-1; CDR3 protein: CASSEYQDGYGYTF
J gene: TRBJ2-7; V gene: TRBV5-1; CDR3 protein: CASSGRRDGRSYEQYF
J gene: TRBJ1-2; V gene: TRBV6-5; CDR3 protein: CASSYVKGSNYGYTF
J gene: TRBJ1-6; V gene: TRBV5-1; CDR3 protein: CASSLDGNESPLHF
J gene: TRBJ2-7; V gene: TRBV27; CDR3 protein: CASSWGAGGALSSYEQYF
J gene: TRBJ2-3; V gene: TRBV6-6; CDR3 protein: CASSYRGGLDTQYF
J gene: TRBJ2-4; V gene: TRBV7-9; CDR3 protein: CASSPGTSGLAKNIQYF
J gene: TRBJ1-2; V gene: TRBV20-1; CDR3 protein: CSARTEFQPSYGYTF
J gene: TRBJ2-7; V gene: TRBV27; CDR3 protein: CASSLLAGEIYEQYF
J gene: TRBJ2-5; V gene: TRBV5-4; CDR3 protein: CATHGDLFVGTQYF
J gene: TRBJ1-2; V gene: TRBV7-9; CDR3 protein: CASSGQGQPYYGYTF
J gene: TRBJ2-7; V gene: TRBV2; CDR3 protein: CASMLAGYEQYF
J gene: TRBJ1-1; V gene: TRBV5-6; CDR3 protein: CASSRGVSIEAFF
J gene: TRBJ2-1; V gene: TRBV20-1; CDR3 protein: CSARVSGRSSYNEQFF
J gene: TRBJ2-7; V gene: TRBV7-3; CDR3 protein: CASSPSTGNEQYF
J gene: TRBJ1-1; V gene: TRBV9; CDR3 protein: CASSVGTLNTEAFF
J gene: TRBJ2-2; V gene: TRBV6-5; CDR3 protein: CASSPSGRYTGELFF
J gene: TRBJ1-1; V gene: TRBV29-1; CDR3 protein: CSGGGENTEAFF
J gene: TRBJ1-2; V gene: TRBV27; CDR3 protein: CASSSPGGFYGYTF
J gene: TRBJ1-6; V gene: TRBV12-3/TRBV12-4; CDR3 protein: CASSLGLTNSPLHF
J gene: TRBJ1-2; V gene: TRBV19; CDR3 protein: CASGTGGFGYTF
J gene: TRBJ1-3; V gene: TRBV29-1; CDR3 protein: CSVEEAASGNTIYF
J gene: TRBJ1-2; V gene: TRBV5-4; CDR3 protein: CASTPHGTVMHYGYTF
J gene: TRBJ2-7; V gene: TRBV30; CDR3 protein: CAWSRDSSYEQYF
J gene: TRBJ2-7; V gene: TRBV4-1; CDR3 protein: CASSQGLAGVEQYF
J gene: TRBJ1-6; V gene: TRBV19; CDR3 protein: CASRSLFYNSPLHF
J gene: TRBJ2-7; V gene: TRBV25-1; CDR3 protein: CASSDTGQYEQYF
J gene: TRBJ2-1; V gene: TRBV7-6; CDR3 protein: CASTKGGGYIEQFF
J gene: TRBJ2-5; V gene: TRBV20-1; CDR3 protein: CSARGGWTSGGTAGLETQYF
J gene: TRBJ2-5; V gene: TRBV5-1; CDR3 protein: CASRGLKETQYF
J gene: TRBJ2-5; V gene: TRBV20-1; CDR3 protein: CSARERGWETQYF
J gene: TRBJ1-4; V gene: TRBV5-6; CDR3 protein: CASSPGPGSTNEKLFF
J gene: TRBJ2-5; V gene: TRBV24-1; CDR3 protein: CATSDIGQGLETQYF
J gene: TRBJ2-7; V gene: TRBV7-9; CDR3 protein: CASSREYEQYF
J gene: TRBJ2-7; V gene: TRBV4-3; CDR3 protein: CASSRYTGGEQYF
J gene: TRBJ2-7; V gene: TRBV4-1; CDR3 protein: CASSQVAGGGEQYF
J gene: TRBJ2-3; V gene: TRBV15; CDR3 protein: CATSRPGTGDTDTQYF
J gene: TRBJ2-4; V gene: TRBV9; CDR3 protein: CASSLVEGRSKNIQYF